This passage covers 28 T cell receptor beta chains from one sample sequenced in a study of blood T cell repertoires in COVID-19. TCRdb keeps only in-frame clones here, not all; method: immunoSEQ multiplex PCR. The sample has about 150,000 clones, under 85% seen once. Sequencing used peripheral blood. The receptor source for this set is a woman of 80 years or more with acute or convalescent COVID-19.

CDR3 amino acids: CAISESATGWNQPQHF. CDR3 bases: TGTGCCATCAGTGAGTCCGCGACAGGATGGAATCAGCCCCAGCATTTT. This chain joins TRBV10-3 and TRBJ1-5, with a weak D call TRBD1 (6 bases). This CDR3 is 16 amino acids long. Germline V lookup: CDR1 ENHRY, CDR2 SYGVKD. V was shortened by 0 bases and J by 4 bases, with 13 bases between the two germline ends.

The chain has TRBV12-5 and TRBJ2-5; possibly TRBD2 for D (7 bases). Trimming removed 5 bases at V and 5 bases at J, with 15 bases between. The germline CDR1 and CDR2 sequences are LGHNT and FRNRAP. The CDR3 contains 14 residues. This chain's CDR3 is CASGTLGGGETQYF. In DNA form, the CDR3 reads TGTGCTAGTGGTACCCTAGGGGGAGGGGAGACCCAGTACTTC.

The rearrangement links TRBV3-1 (or the pseudogene TRBV3-2) to TRBJ1-1; D is possibly TRBD1 (6 bases). Trimming shortened V by 4 bases and J by 10 bases, and 22 bases separated the two germline ends. This CDR3 is 15 amino acids long. Germline CDR1 LGHDT, CDR2 YNNKEL (reference sequence). Here the CDR3 DNA reads TGTGCCAGCAGCCGGGGAACAGGGTCTAGAGTAGGAGCTTTCTTT. It yields the protein CASSRGTGSRVGAFF.

This chain connects TRBV5-1 to TRBJ1-1, with 7 bases fitting TRBD1. From germline, CDR1 is SGHRS and CDR2 YFSETQ. The CDR3 length is 14 residues. Trimming took 4 bases from V and 0 from J; bases not matched to a gene: 3. The chain's CDR3 is CASSGGQLNTEAFF. The CDR3 nucleotides read TGCGCCAGCAGCGGGGGACAGCTGAACACTGAAGCTTTCTTT. The variable domain in full, completed from reference TRBV5-1 and TRBJ1-1, reads KAGVTQTPRYLIKTRGQQVTLSCSPISGHRSVSWYQQTPGQGLQFLFEYFSETQRNKGNFPGRFSGRQFSNSRSEMNVSTLELGDSALYLCASSGGQLNTEAFFGQGTRLTVV.

The J gene is TRBJ1-3, the V gene TRBV19, with 7 positions matching TRBD1. The V gene end was trimmed by 5 bases and the J gene end by 0 bases; junction bases not matched to a gene: 13. The germline V gene has CDR1 LNHDA and CDR2 SQIVND (reference sequence). CDR3 size: 18 residues. CDR3 sequence reads: CASSFDTATGSSGNTIYF. DNA of the CDR3: TGTGCCAGTAGTTTCGACACGGCGACAGGGAGCTCTGGAAACACCATATATTTT.

The gene calls are TRBV21-1 and TRBJ1-2; no DNA check was done on the table's D call, TRBD1. TRBV21-1 is assigned pseudogene status. The CDR3 loop spans 14 amino acids. The CDR3 DNA reads TGTGCCAGCAGCCTGGACAGGGGGCGGGGTGGCTACACCTTC. It specifies CASSLDRGRGGYTF.

CDR3 nucleotides: TGTGCCAGCAGCCAAGAGGTAGGAGCCATTCAGTACTTC. As protein: CASSQEVGAIQYF. This chain connects TRBV4-2 to TRBJ2-4; D is ambiguous. Trimming took 0 bases from V and 9 from J, leaving 9 bases between them. CDR3 length equals 13 residues. Germline-derived CDR1 and CDR2 are LGHNA and YNFKEQ.

The chain joins TRBV3-1 (or the pseudogene TRBV3-2) to TRBJ1-5; possible D gene TRBD1, 5 bases. Germline CDR1 and CDR2: LGHDT and YNNKEL (reference sequence). The CDR3 is made up of 14 amino acids. V lost 0 bases and J 4 bases, leaving 7 bases between the germline ends. The CDR3 reads CASSQEGGNQPQHF. CDR3 nucleotides: TGTGCCAGCAGCCAAGAGGGGGGAAATCAGCCCCAGCATTTT.

A single count supports this clone. The rearrangement joins TRBV5-1 to TRBJ1-1, with D maybe TRBD1 (5 bases). V lost 0 bases to trimming and J lost 0 bases, with 15 bases between them. CDR1 and CDR2 (germline): SGHRS, YFSETQ. CDR3 size: 17 residues. CDR3 DNA sequence: TGCGCCAGCAGCTTGGCCCCGGGGGGACCCATGAACACTGAAGCTTTCTTT. Its translation: CASSLAPGGPMNTEAFF.

The rearrangement links TRBV19 to TRBJ1-1, with TRBD1 as a possible D gene (5 bases). The CDR3 sequence is 13 residues long. V lost 6 bases and J lost 7, with 15 bases in between. The germline gives CDR1 LNHDA, CDR2 SQIVND (reference sequence). CDR3: CASSFQRQLEAFF. The CDR3 DNA reads as TGTGCCAGTAGCTTCCAGAGACAGCTTGAAGCTTTCTTT.

The chain recombines TRBV29-1 with TRBJ2-3; weak D call: TRBD1 (7 bases). CDR1 is SQVTM, CDR2 ANQGSEA, per germline. Trimming left V 7 bases short and J 4 bases short, with 21 bases between. This CDR3 spans 15 amino acids. In DNA, the CDR3 is TGCAGCGCTAACGGGGTACAGGGGAGGTCAGATACGCAGTATTTT. It specifies CSANGVQGRSDTQYF.

The gene calls are TRBV27 and TRBJ1-2; 8 bases are a match to TRBD1. Germline loops: CDR1 MNHEY, CDR2 SMNVEV (reference sequence). The junction had 9 bases not matched to a gene; V was cut back by 6 bases and J by 3 bases. The CDR3 has 15 amino acids. CDR3 sequence (DNA): TGTGCCAGCAGGAAGGGGCAGGGGGCCTACTATGGCTACACCTTC. Translating gives CASRKGQGAYYGYTF.

This clone came up a few times. The genes are TRBV4-2 and TRBJ1-5, with D maybe TRBD1 (5 bases). The length of the CDR3 is 14 residues. V lost 3 bases and J 6 bases, leaving 12 bases between the germline ends. Germline CDR1 is LGHNA and CDR2 is YNFKEQ. The CDR3 region is CASSQEGWGQPQHF. In nucleotides, the CDR3 is TGTGCCAGCAGCCAGGAGGGGTGGGGTCAGCCCCAGCATTTT.

This chain joins TRBV19 and TRBJ1-1; D not certain. This CDR3 contains 14 residues. Per germline, CDR1 LNHDA and CDR2 SQIVND (reference sequence). V was shortened by 10 bases and J by 0 bases, with 15 bases between the two germline ends. In DNA, the CDR3 is TGTGCCACCAAGGAGTCCTCTATGAACACTGAAGCTTTCTTT. The encoded protein is CATKESSMNTEAFF.

This clone was observed a handful of times. The chain joins TRBV2 to TRBJ2-7; the match to TRBD2 covers 7 bases. The V segment lost 6 bases and the J segment 0 bases; nucleotides outside the gene matches: 11. CDR3 length equals 16 residues. Germline loops: CDR1 SNHLY, CDR2 FYNNEI. The CDR3 protein is CASRGGGATGSYEQYF. CDR3 in DNA: TGTGCCAGCAGGGGGGGAGGGGCTACGGGCTCCTACGAGCAGTACTTC.

This clone has a single count. The rearrangement links TRBV27 to TRBJ1-2; no definite D call. The CDR3 is made up of 15 amino acids. The germline CDR1 and CDR2 sequences are MNHEY and SMNVEV (reference sequence). The V end lost 6 bases, the J end lost 4 bases, and 18 bases lay between the germline ends. CDR3 DNA sequence: TGTGCCAGCAGAACCTCTGACCGGTTAGCCTATGGCTACACCTTC. Protein product: CASRTSDRLAYGYTF.

This clone was recorded once. This sequence joins TRBV18 and TRBJ2-2; tentatively, D is TRBD2 (5 bases). With 7 bases removed from V and 3 bases from J, the gap between germline ends came to 15 bases. This CDR3 comprises 15 residues. Germline lookup yields CDR1 KGHSH and CDR2 LQKENI. This CDR3 reads CASFPRGTDTGELFF. The DNA of the CDR3 is TGTGCCAGCTTCCCCCGGGGTACGGACACCGGGGAGCTGTTTTTT.

J is TRBJ2-3 and V is TRBV7-9, with D maybe TRBD1 (6 bases). The V end lost 6 bases, the J end lost 2 bases, and 12 bases lay between the germline ends. Germline assignment: CDR1 SEHNR and CDR2 FQNEAQ (reference sequence). This CDR3 is 14 amino acids long. The CDR3 is CASRPDRITDTQYF. The CDR3 DNA follows: TGTGCCAGCAGGCCCGACAGGATCACAGATACGCAGTATTTT. The whole variable domain, remainder taken from reference TRBV7-9 and TRBJ2-3, is DTGVSQNPRHKITKRGQNVTFRCDPISEHNRLYWYRQTLGQGPEFLTYFQNEAQLEKSRLLSDRFSAERPKGSFSTLEIQRTEQGDSAMYLCASRPDRITDTQYFGPGTRLTVL.

V is TRBV3-1 (or the pseudogene TRBV3-2) and J is TRBJ1-2, with D unresolved. The CDR3 is made up of 15 amino acids. Per the germline V gene, CDR1 is LGHDT and CDR2 is YNNKEL (reference sequence). Trimming left V 4 bases short and J 3 bases short, with 15 bases between. The DNA for the CDR3 is TGTGCCAGCAGCCGGCCCTGGGCCCCTCACTATGGCTACACCTTC. Translation: CASSRPWAPHYGYTF.

The chain is built from TRBV19 and TRBJ1-5, with a possible D match to TRBD1 (6 bases). This CDR3 spans 16 amino acids. Germline V gene lookup returns CDR1 LNHDA and CDR2 SQIVND (reference sequence). V lost 1 base, J lost 5 bases, and 15 bases lay in between. CDR3 sequence reads: CASSIVTGRGDQPQHF. The CDR3, as DNA: TGTGCCAGTAGTATAGTTACGGGCAGGGGTGATCAGCCCCAGCATTTT.

The chain has TRBV13 and TRBJ1-3; 7 bases are a match to TRBD1. V shed 3 bases, J shed 4 bases, and the junction held 12 bases outside the gene matches. This CDR3 comprises 17 residues. Germline CDR1 reads PRHDT; CDR2 reads FYEKMQ (reference sequence). CDR3 bases: TGTGCCAGCAGCTTCGGTCTAACAGGGGTTGCAGGAAACACCATATATTTT. It yields the protein CASSFGLTGVAGNTIYF. Supplemented by reference TRBV13 and TRBJ1-3, the full variable domain reads AAGVIQSPRHLIKEKRETATLKCYPIPRHDTVYWYQQGPGQDPQFLISFYEKMQSDKGSIPDRFSAQQFSDYHSELNMSSLELGDSALYFCASSFGLTGVAGNTIYFGEGSWLTVV.

This clone was seen more than once but under ten times. The rearrangement joins TRBV27 to TRBJ1-1; TRBD1 aligns across 9 bases. The junction had 31 bases not matched to a gene; V was cut back by 7 bases and J by 7 bases. The CDR3 spans 21 residues. Germline V gene lookup returns CDR1 MNHEY and CDR2 SMNVEV (reference sequence). CDR3 region: CASTSEAGNMALKTGGGEAFF. The CDR3, as DNA: TGTGCCAGCACTTCTGAGGCCGGAAATATGGCCCTCAAGACAGGGGGAGGTGAAGCTTTCTTT.

The table lists this clone with a few counts. The J gene is TRBJ2-2, the V gene TRBV30, with D possibly TRBD1 on 6 matching bases. With 4 bases removed from V and 0 bases from J, the gap between germline ends came to 9 bases. This CDR3 is built from 14 residues. CDR1 and CDR2 from the germline V gene are GTSNPN and SVGIG (reference sequence). The CDR3 reads CAWKPGANTGELFF. DNA for the CDR3: TGTGCCTGGAAACCAGGGGCGAACACCGGGGAGCTGTTTTTT. Complete variable domain (other parts from reference TRBV30 and TRBJ2-2): SQTIHQWPATLVQPVGSPLSLECTVEGTSNPNLYWYRQAAGRGLQLLFYSVGIGQISSEVPQNLSASRPQDRQFILSSKKLLLSDSGFYLCAWKPGANTGELFFGEGSRLTVL.

There are a few counts of this clone. The V call is TRBV18, the J call TRBJ1-3, with 7 bases lining up with TRBD1. CDR1 is KGHSH and CDR2 is LQKENI in the germline V gene. V lost 3 bases to trimming and J lost 0 bases; unmatched junction nucleotides: 2. This CDR3 region has 15 residues. CDR3 sequence: CASSPWTGSGNTIYF. CDR3 nucleotide sequence: TGTGCCAGCTCACCGTGGACAGGCTCTGGAAACACCATATATTTT.

This sequence joins TRBV18 and TRBJ1-3, with 7 bases identical to TRBD1. CDR1 and CDR2 (germline): KGHSH, LQKENI. This CDR3 contains 16 residues. V shed 1 base and J 4 bases; nucleotides not matched to a gene: 7. CDR3 bases: TGTGCCAGCTCACCACGCCAGGGGGATCGAGGAAACACCATATATTTT. It encodes CASSPRQGDRGNTIYF.

CDR3 DNA sequence: TGTGCCAGCAGTGACTCAGACGGGGGGCCAGATACGCAGTATTTT. This gives the protein CASSDSDGGPDTQYF. The rearrangement joins TRBV6-4 to TRBJ2-3; tentative D call: TRBD2 (7 bases). Germline CDR1 is MRHNA and CDR2 is SNTAGT. The CDR3 loop spans 15 amino acids. V was shortened by 0 bases and J by 4 bases, with 11 bases between the two germline ends.

The chain uses TRBV13 and TRBJ2-7; 7 nucleotides line up with TRBD1. This CDR3 spans 14 amino acids. Trimming cost V 5 bases and J 5 bases; bases outside gene matches: 9. CDR1 is PRHDT and CDR2 is FYEKMQ in the germline V gene (reference sequence). CDR3 sequence: CASSRDRDRNEQYF. For the CDR3, the DNA is TGTGCCAGCAGCCGTGACAGGGATCGGAACGAGCAGTACTTC.

The chain couples TRBV30 to TRBJ1-3, with 7 positions matching TRBD1. CDR3 length equals 12 residues. Germline CDR1 is GTSNPN and CDR2 is SVGIG (reference sequence). Unmatched junction bases numbered 0, after V lost 0 bases and J lost 7 bases. Here the CDR3 DNA reads TGTGCCTGGAGTGTACAGGGGAACACCATATATTTT. Amino acids: CAWSVQGNTIYF.